Shown below are 13 T cell receptor beta chains from a single sample sequenced in a study of cytomegalovirus exposure and HLA in healthy donors. It was with 60 Vbeta and 13 Jbeta primers that the PCR ran. Libraries were prepared by immunoSEQ multiplex PCR; TCRdb keeps only in-frame clonotypes and omits some of them. The sample lists around 250,000 clones, about 80% occurring once. What was sequenced was PBMCs. The receptors derive from a woman in her fifties or sixties in good health and CMV-seropositive.

The chain recombines TRBV19 with TRBJ1-4; 7 nucleotides agree with TRBD1. Looked up from germline, CDR1 is LNHDA and CDR2 is SQIVND (reference sequence). The CDR3 sequence is 16 residues long. V gave up 3 bases and J gave up 0 bases; unmatched junction bases: 4. CDR3 nucleotides: TGTGCCAGTAGTATGGGACAGCCTGCAACTAATGAAAAACTGTTTTTT. Translation gives CASSMGQPATNEKLFF.

This chain's CDR3 is CASSEGGGSLDEQFF. DNA of the CDR3: TGCGCCAGCAGTGAGGGAGGCGGGAGTCTCGATGAGCAGTTCTTC. V is TRBV10-2 and J is TRBJ2-1; 7 bases line up with TRBD2. CDR3 length: 15 residues. Germline values: CDR1 WSHSY, CDR2 SAAADI. With V trimmed by 2 bases and J by 8 bases, 9 bases remained unmatched.

CDR3 nucleotides: TGTGCCAGCAGCTCGTGGGGACAGGGAAAGAACACTGAAGCTTTCTTT. Its protein is CASSSWGQGKNTEAFF. This sequence joins TRBV11-2 and TRBJ1-1, with TRBD1 identical over 9 bases. V gave up 4 bases and J gave up 1 base; unmatched junction bases: 7. This CDR3 comprises 16 residues. In germline, CDR1 is SGHAT, CDR2 FQNNGV.

The V gene is TRBV5-1, the J gene TRBJ1-2; 8 bases fit TRBD1. Germline V lookup: CDR1 SGHRS, CDR2 YFSETQ. The trim removed 0 bases at V and 2 bases at J, leaving 6 bases unmatched. This CDR3 has 16 amino acids. CDR3 sequence: CASSLAADRENYGYTF. The CDR3 DNA is TGCGCCAGCAGCTTGGCCGCGGACAGGGAAAACTATGGCTACACCTTC. Full variable domain (missing parts from reference TRBV5-1 and TRBJ1-2): KAGVTQTPRYLIKTRGQQVTLSCSPISGHRSVSWYQQTPGQGLQFLFEYFSETQRNKGNFPGRFSGRQFSNSRSEMNVSTLELGDSALYLCASSLAADRENYGYTFGSGTRLTVV.

J is TRBJ1-3 and V is TRBV10-3; D call uncertain. Germline V CDR1 and CDR2: ENHRY, SYGVKD. CDR3 length: 12 amino acids. The ends were cut back, 6 bases at V and 4 bases at J, with 7 bases in the middle. The CDR3 DNA follows: TGTGCCATCAGGGCTTCCGGAAACACCATATATTTT. Protein: CAIRASGNTIYF.

The rearrangement uses TRBV7-2 and TRBJ2-7; TRBD2 might be the D (5 bases). This CDR3 is built from 15 residues. The V and J ends lost 1 base and 3 bases respectively, with 13 bases between them. Germline CDR1 and CDR2: SGHTA and FQGNSA. In DNA form, the CDR3 reads TGTGCCAGCAGCTTAGATGTAGCGCTTAGCTACGAGCAGTACTTC. This gives the protein CASSLDVALSYEQYF.

The chain employs TRBV28 and TRBJ1-5, with D possibly matching TRBD1 (5 bases). The CDR3 has 15 amino acids. Germline CDR1 and CDR2: MDHEN and SYDVKM. V was trimmed by 4 bases and J by 2 bases, leaving 12 bases between them. The CDR3 bases are TGTGCCAGCAGTTCTAGGGGTCGAGGCAATCAGCCCCAGCATTTT. Residues: CASSSRGRGNQPQHF. Full variable domain (rest looked up from reference TRBV28 and TRBJ1-5): DVKVTQSSRYLVKRTGEKVFLECVQDMDHENMFWYRQDPGLGLRLIYFSYDVKMKEKGDIPEGYSVSREKKERFSLILESASTNQTSMYLCASSSRGRGNQPQHFGDGTRLSIL.

This chain joins TRBV28 and TRBJ2-5; perhaps TRBD1 as D (5 bases). The J call may be mistaken, given a closer DNA end match to TRBJ2-7. Germline CDR1 reads MDHEN; CDR2 reads SYDVKM. This CDR3 spans 10 amino acids. CDR3 DNA: TGTGCCACAAGACAGTACGAGCAGTACTTC. Amino acid sequence: CATRQYEQYF.

This chain joins TRBV2 and TRBJ1-5, with TRBD1 matching over 8 bases. Germline CDR1 and CDR2: SNHLY and FYNNEI. The CDR3 totals 16 residues. Unmatched junction bases numbered 13, after V lost 10 bases and J lost 2 bases. CDR3 loop: CATRQGSTGGNQPQHF. The CDR3 bases are TGTGCCACCCGACAGGGGAGTACGGGCGGCAATCAGCCCCAGCATTTT.

The chain couples TRBV11-2 to TRBJ2-7; 8 bases match TRBD2. V lost 3 bases to trimming and J lost 2 bases; unmatched junction nucleotides: 6. This CDR3 is built from 15 residues. The germline V gene has CDR1 SGHAT and CDR2 FQNNGV. The CDR3 loop is CASSFLSGSAYEQYF. For the CDR3, the DNA is TGTGCCAGCAGCTTTTTAAGCGGGAGTGCCTACGAGCAGTACTTC.

The chain joins TRBV27 to TRBJ2-7; tentatively, D is TRBD2 (6 bases). V dropped 4 bases and J dropped 3 bases, with 28 bases sitting between them. The CDR3 totals 19 residues. In germline, CDR1 is MNHEY, CDR2 SMNVEV (reference sequence). CDR3 DNA: TGTGCCAGCAGTTCAGGGTTCAAGGGTGGGACTCCCATCTTCTACGAGCAGTACTTC. Its translation: CASSSGFKGGTPIFYEQYF.

This chain joins TRBV6-1 and TRBJ2-5; D is undetermined. Trimming removed 1 base from V and 9 bases from J, with 12 bases in between. The CDR3 consists of 13 residues. Germline CDR1 is MNHNS and CDR2 is SASEGT. CDR3 protein: CASSEGFMAPQYF. In nucleotides, the CDR3 is TGTGCCAGCAGTGAAGGATTCATGGCCCCCCAGTACTTC.

The CDR3 reads CASSFQGGRDHTDTQYF. In DNA, the CDR3 is TGTGCCAGCAGCTTCCAGGGGGGACGGGATCACACAGATACGCAGTATTTT. The chain has TRBV7-9 and TRBJ2-3; weak D call: TRBD1 (7 bases). V was shortened by 3 bases and J by 2 bases, with 18 bases between the two germline ends. The CDR3 is 17 amino acids. Germline-derived CDR1 and CDR2 are SEHNR and FQNEAQ (reference sequence). The complete variable domain, with remaining parts taken from reference TRBV7-9 and TRBJ2-3, reads DTGVSQNPRHKITKRGQNVTFRCDPISEHNRLYWYRQTLGQGPEFLTYFQNEAQLEKSRLLSDRFSAERPKGSFSTLEIQRTEQGDSAMYLCASSFQGGRDHTDTQYFGPGTRLTVL.